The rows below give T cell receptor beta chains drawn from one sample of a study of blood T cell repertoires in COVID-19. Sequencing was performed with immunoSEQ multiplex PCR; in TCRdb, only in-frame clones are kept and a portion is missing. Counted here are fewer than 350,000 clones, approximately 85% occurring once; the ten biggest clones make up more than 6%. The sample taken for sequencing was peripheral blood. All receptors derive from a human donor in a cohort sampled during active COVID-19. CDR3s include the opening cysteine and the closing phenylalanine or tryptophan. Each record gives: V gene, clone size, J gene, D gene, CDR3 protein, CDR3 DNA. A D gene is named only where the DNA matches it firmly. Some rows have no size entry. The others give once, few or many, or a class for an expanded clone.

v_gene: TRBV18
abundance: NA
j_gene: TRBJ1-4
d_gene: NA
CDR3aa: CASSLKTGSAEKLFF
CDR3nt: TGTGCCAGCTCGCTAAAAACAGGGAGCGCTGAAAAACTGTTTTTT

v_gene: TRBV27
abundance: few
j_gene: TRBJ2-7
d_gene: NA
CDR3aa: CASSLMRGSLYEQYF
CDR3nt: TGTGCCAGCAGTTTAATGCGGGGATCCCTCTACGAGCAGTACTTC

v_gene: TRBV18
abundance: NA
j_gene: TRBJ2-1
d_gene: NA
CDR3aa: CASSPRDMTYNEQFF
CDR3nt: TGTGCCAGCTCACCGAGGGACATGACCTACAATGAGCAGTTCTTC

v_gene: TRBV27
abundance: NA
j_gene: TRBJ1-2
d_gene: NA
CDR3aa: CASSAQGGGYTF
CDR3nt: TGTGCCAGCAGTGCACAGGGTGGTGGCTACACCTTC

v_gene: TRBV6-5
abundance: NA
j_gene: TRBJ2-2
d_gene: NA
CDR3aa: CASSLTRENTGELFF
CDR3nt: TGTGCCAGCAGTCTGACGAGGGAGAACACCGGGGAGCTGTTTTTT

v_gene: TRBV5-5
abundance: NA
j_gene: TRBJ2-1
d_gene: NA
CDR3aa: CASSLNEQFF
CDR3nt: TGTGCCAGCAGCCTTAATGAGCAGTTCTTC

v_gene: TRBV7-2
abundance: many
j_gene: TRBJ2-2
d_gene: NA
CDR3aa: CASSSDTGELFF
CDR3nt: TGTGCCAGCAGCTCAGACACCGGGGAGCTGTTTTTT

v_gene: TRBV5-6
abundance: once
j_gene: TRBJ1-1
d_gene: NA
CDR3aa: CASSLGALMNTEAFF
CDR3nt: TGTGCCAGCAGCTTGGGGGCGCTTATGAACACTGAAGCTTTCTTT

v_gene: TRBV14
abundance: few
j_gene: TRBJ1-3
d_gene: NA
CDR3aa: CASSPRQAHSGNTIYF
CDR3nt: TGTGCCAGCAGCCCGCGACAGGCCCACTCTGGAAACACCATATATTTT

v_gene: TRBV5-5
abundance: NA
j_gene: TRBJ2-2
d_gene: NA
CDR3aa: CASSPPGQAYTGELFF
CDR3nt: TGTGCCAGCAGCCCGCCGGGACAAGCCTACACCGGGGAGCTGTTTTTT

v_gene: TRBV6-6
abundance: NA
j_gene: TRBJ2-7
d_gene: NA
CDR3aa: CASSFTGVYEQYF
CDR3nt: TGTGCCAGCAGTTTTACCGGAGTTTACGAGCAGTACTTC

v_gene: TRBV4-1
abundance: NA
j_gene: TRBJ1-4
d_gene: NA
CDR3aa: CASSQDPGVAEKLFF
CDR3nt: TGCGCCAGCAGCCAAGATCCCGGGGTCGCCGAAAAACTGTTTTTT

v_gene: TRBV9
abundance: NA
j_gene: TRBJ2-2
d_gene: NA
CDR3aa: CATQILERVVNTGELFF
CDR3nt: TGTGCCACGCAGATTCTCGAGAGGGTAGTAAACACCGGGGAGCTGTTTTTT

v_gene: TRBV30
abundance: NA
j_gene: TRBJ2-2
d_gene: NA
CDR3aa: CAWMESNTGELFF
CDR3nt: TGTGCCTGGATGGAGTCGAACACCGGGGAGCTGTTTTTT

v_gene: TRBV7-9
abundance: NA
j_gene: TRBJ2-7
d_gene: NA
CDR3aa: CASSLSENEQYF
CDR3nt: TGTGCCAGCAGCTTAAGTGAGAACGAGCAGTACTTC

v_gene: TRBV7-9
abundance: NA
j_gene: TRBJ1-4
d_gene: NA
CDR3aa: CASSPGEVRNEKLFF
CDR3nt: TGTGCCAGCAGCCCAGGGGAAGTGAGAAATGAAAAACTGTTTTTT

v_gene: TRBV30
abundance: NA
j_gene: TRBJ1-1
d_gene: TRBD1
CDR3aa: CAWETGIAEAFF
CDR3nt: TGTGCCTGGGAGACAGGGATCGCTGAAGCTTTCTTT

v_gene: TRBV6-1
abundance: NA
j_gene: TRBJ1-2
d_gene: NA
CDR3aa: CASSDLTGVPNYGYTF
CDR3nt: TGTGCCAGCAGTGATCTTACGGGGGTGCCCAACTATGGCTACACCTTC

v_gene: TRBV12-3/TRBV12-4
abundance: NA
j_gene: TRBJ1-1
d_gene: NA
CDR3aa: CASSAVPSFF
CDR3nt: TGTGCCAGCAGCGCGGTCCCTAGCTTCTTT

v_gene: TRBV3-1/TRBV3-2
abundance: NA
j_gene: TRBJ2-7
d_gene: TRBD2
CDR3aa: CASSRSGASYEQYF
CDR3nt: TGTGCCAGCAGCCGTAGCGGGGCTTCCTACGAGCAGTACTTC

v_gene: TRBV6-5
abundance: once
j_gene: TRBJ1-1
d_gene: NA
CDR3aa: CASSYSYQGTTEAFF
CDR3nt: TGTGCCAGCAGTTACTCCTATCAGGGGACCACTGAAGCTTTCTTT

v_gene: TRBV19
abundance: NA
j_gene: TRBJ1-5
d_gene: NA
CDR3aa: CASSMYRGRGNQPQHF
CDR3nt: TGTGCCAGTAGTATGTATCGGGGAAGGGGGAATCAGCCCCAGCATTTT

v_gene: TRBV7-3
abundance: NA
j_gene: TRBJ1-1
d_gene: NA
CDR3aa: CASSLIGQGGDTEAFF
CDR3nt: TGTGCCAGCAGCTTAATTGGGCAGGGTGGGGACACTGAAGCTTTCTTT

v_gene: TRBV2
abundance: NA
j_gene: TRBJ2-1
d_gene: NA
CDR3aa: CASRENEQFF
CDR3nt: TGTGCCAGCAGGGAGAATGAGCAGTTCTTC

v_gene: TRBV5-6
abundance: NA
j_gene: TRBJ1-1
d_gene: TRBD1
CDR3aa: CASSLGFKTGLTEAFF
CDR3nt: TGTGCCAGCAGCTTGGGCTTCAAGACAGGGCTTACTGAAGCTTTCTTT

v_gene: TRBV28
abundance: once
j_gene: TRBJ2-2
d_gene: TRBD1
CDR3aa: CASRGTGAGGELFF
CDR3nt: TGTGCCAGCAGGGGGACAGGCGCGGGCGGGGAGCTGTTTTTT

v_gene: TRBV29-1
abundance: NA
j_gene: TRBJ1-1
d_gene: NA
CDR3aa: CSVATEEAFF
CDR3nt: TGCAGCGTTGCGACAGAAGAAGCTTTCTTT

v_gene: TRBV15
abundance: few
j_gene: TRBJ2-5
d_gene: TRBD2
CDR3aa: CATSPREGTQYF
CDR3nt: TGTGCCACCAGCCCTCGGGAGGGGACCCAGTACTTC

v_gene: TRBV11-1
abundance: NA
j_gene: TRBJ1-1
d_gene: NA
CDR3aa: CASSLNGNTEAFF
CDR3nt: TGTGCCAGCAGCTTAAACGGTAACACTGAAGCTTTCTTT

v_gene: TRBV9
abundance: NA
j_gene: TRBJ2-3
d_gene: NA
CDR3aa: CASSVEARGNRDTQYF
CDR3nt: TGTGCCAGCAGCGTAGAGGCGCGGGGCAACAGGGATACGCAGTATTTT